A selection of T cell receptor beta chains follows, all from one sample in a study of long-term antiretroviral therapy in people with HIV. Libraries were prepared by immunoSEQ multiplex PCR; TCRdb keeps only in-frame clonotypes and omits some of them. The table shows under 45,000 clones, with 85% to 95% occurring only once. Sequences were derived from unsorted PBMCs, sampled approximately 5 years after starting antiretroviral therapy. These receptors were taken from a woman aged 45-60 years with HIV. Both conserved end residues are part of each CDR3. D genes are given only for firm matches. Expanded clones get a size class; other rows say once, few or many, or leave the size out.

d_gene	abundance	j_gene	v_gene	CDR3nt	CDR3aa
NA	NA	TRBJ1-6	TRBV9	TGTGCCAGCAGCGGACCCTCAGGGTACGCTAATTCACCCCTCCACTTT	CASSGPSGYANSPLHF
NA	NA	TRBJ2-1	TRBV5-1	TGCGCCAGCAGCTTGGGTGGCTCTAGAGATGAGCAGTTCTTC	CASSLGGSRDEQFF
NA	NA	TRBJ1-2	TRBV29-1	TGCAGCGTTGAACCGGGACAATCCTATGGCTACACCTTC	CSVEPGQSYGYTF
NA	NA	TRBJ1-5	TRBV7-9	TGTGCCAGCAGCTTAGCTGGGGGAGGGTCCAATCAGCCCCAGCATTTT	CASSLAGGGSNQPQHF
TRBD1	NA	TRBJ1-1	TRBV29-1	TGCAGCGTCAAGGACAGGGGGAACACTGAAGCTTTCTTT	CSVKDRGNTEAFF
TRBD1	NA	TRBJ2-7	TRBV10-2	TGCGCCAGCAGTTCCGGACAGGCTTCCTACGAGCAGTACTTC	CASSSGQASYEQYF
NA	NA	TRBJ1-1	TRBV9	TGTGCCAGCAGCCCAGGTGACGGAAGGAACACTGAAGCTTTCTTT	CASSPGDGRNTEAFF
NA	NA	TRBJ2-7	TRBV7-9	TGTGCCAGCAGCTTGTGGGACGGGGCCTCCTACGAGCAGTACTTC	CASSLWDGASYEQYF
NA	NA	TRBJ2-3	TRBV6-6	TGTGCCAGCAGCTTGGATTACGACTTGGATACGCAGTATTTT	CASSLDYDLDTQYF
NA	NA	TRBJ2-1	TRBV7-7	TGTGCTAGCAGCTTGGGGGCCCCCCCGAATGAGCAGTTCTTC	CASSLGAPPNEQFF
NA	once	TRBJ2-5	TRBV6-1	TGTGCCAGCACCCAGGGTCAAGAGACCCAGTACTTC	CASTQGQETQYF
NA	NA	TRBJ1-2	TRBV6-5	TGTGCCAGCAGTTACACCGGGACCGACTATGGCTACACCTTC	CASSYTGTDYGYTF
NA	once	TRBJ2-2	TRBV5-1	TGCGCCAGCAGCTTGGATGGATTAGACACCGGGGAGCTGTTTTTT	CASSLDGLDTGELFF
NA	NA	TRBJ2-1	TRBV9	TGTGCCAGCAGCGTAGGGGCAGGGGCTTACAATGAGCAGTTCTTC	CASSVGAGAYNEQFF
TRBD1	NA	TRBJ1-1	TRBV6-6	TGTGCCAGCAGTTACGCTCGGACAGGGAGGACTGAAGCTTTCTTT	CASSYARTGRTEAFF